A selection of T cell receptor beta chains follows, all from one sample in a study of a mutant IDH1 vaccine in newly diagnosed glioma. Using immunoSEQ multiplex PCR, the repertoire was profiled, and TCRdb retains in-frame clones only, with some absent. The table records fewer than 55,000 clones, approximately 64% of them present only once. These receptors' antigens are unknown. Here the sequenced sample was peripheral blood mononuclear cells (PBMCs), taken from a glioma patient whose treatment included an IDH1 peptide vaccine. The receptors originated from a man between 40 and 49 years old with glioma. Some clones in this sample may be carry-over from other donors' samples. The CDR3 runs from the conserved cysteine through the conserved F or W. Fields, in order: D gene, V gene, CDR3 protein. A D gene is named only where the DNA matches it firmly.

NA | TRBV6-5 | CASSYSSSRETQYF
NA | TRBV27 | CASTRTGGGEKLFF
NA | TRBV6-5 | CASSYYPGATYNEQFF
NA | TRBV2 | CASSALEGDTEAFF
NA | TRBV18 | CASSPGGGGRTEAFF
NA | TRBV2 | CASSERSYEQYF
NA | TRBV4-3 | CASSQEWGRSEGYTF
NA | TRBV21-1 | CASSQGAAYGYTF
TRBD1 | TRBV7-3 | CASSLGGTGGSNTEAFF
TRBD1 | TRBV7-9 | CASSLSTGGVGYGYTF
NA | TRBV27 | CASSSLGAGNSPLHF
NA | TRBV11-2 | CASSVIGATEAFF
TRBD2 | TRBV6-6 | CASSYDFSGGGETQYF
NA | TRBV15 | CATSEVAGETQYF
NA | TRBV7-6 | CASSLASGGPQHF
NA | TRBV6-4 | CASSDSPGGTDTQYF
TRBD2 | TRBV5-1 | CASSLLGLAGGGDTQYF
NA | TRBV4-1 | CASSQGSKGTGELFF
TRBD1 | TRBV27 | CASRRQGVGDGYTF
NA | TRBV10-2 | CASTGGQNYGYTF
NA | TRBV27 | CASSSGGGNQPQHF
TRBD1 | TRBV5-1 | CASKKGQGAADTQYF
NA | TRBV5-1 | CASSLGSPQDTQYF
TRBD1 | TRBV2 | CASRTGGFQETQYF
NA | TRBV19 | CASSPGTQTTYEQYF
NA | TRBV19 | CASSLTSMLSGNTIYF
NA | TRBV5-4 | CASSLVIGGPNTEAFF
NA | TRBV12-2 | CASRLGGGTIEKLFF
NA | TRBV6-5 | CAVRTPGRGNTIYF
NA | TRBV5-1 | CASSLDGGYTF
NA | TRBV19 | CASSMGSWVGYGYTF
TRBD1 | TRBV2 | CASRLTGGNQPQHF
NA | TRBV6-5 | CASSPGQNTEAFF
TRBD1 | TRBV27 | CASRPARQGAQEQYF
NA | TRBV4-3 | CASSQEIMLGRAEKLFF
NA | TRBV29-1 | CSVLEANNQPQHF
TRBD1 | TRBV5-6 | CASRRSGTVADGELFF
TRBD2 | TRBV5-1 | CASSLGGGRETQYF
NA | TRBV6-1 | CASREIGAQPQHF
NA | TRBV5-1 | CASSLRFMDSGNTIYF
TRBD1 | TRBV4-1 | CASSLGQQETQYF
NA | TRBV9 | CASSVDGQGGKTQYF
NA | TRBV6-1 | CASIFVGGNTIYF
NA | TRBV7-9 | CASSQGSLGTTDTQYF
NA | TRBV7-2 | CASSPFSDTQYF
NA | TRBV29-1 | CSGLEGLGYTF
TRBD1 | TRBV5-1 | CASSRDRGTGELFF
TRBD2 | TRBV6-5 | CASSSGLAGTQYF
TRBD2 | TRBV25-1 | CASSDPGTSGGVYEQYF
TRBD1 | TRBV7-9 | CASSFPAGGTGGSEKLFF
NA | TRBV5-1 | CASSGKYEQYF
TRBD2 | TRBV4-1 | CASSQDPGGQETQYF